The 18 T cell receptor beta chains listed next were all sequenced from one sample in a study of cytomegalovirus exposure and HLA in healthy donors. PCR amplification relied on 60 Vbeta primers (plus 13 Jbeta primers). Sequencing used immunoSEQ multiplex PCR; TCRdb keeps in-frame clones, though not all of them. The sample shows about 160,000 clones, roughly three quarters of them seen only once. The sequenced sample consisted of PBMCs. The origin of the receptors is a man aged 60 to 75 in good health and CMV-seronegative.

CDR3 in amino acids: CASSQVSLVGGREQFF. The CDR3 DNA reads as TGCGCCAGCAGCCAAGTATCGTTAGTCGGGGGGCGAGAGCAGTTCTTC. The chain carries TRBV4-1 and TRBJ2-1, with D perhaps matching TRBD2 (7 bases). The CDR3 is 16 amino acids. CDR1 is MGHRA and CDR2 is YSYEKL in the germline V gene. Trimming removed 1 base from V and 10 bases from J, with 20 bases in between.

CDR3 sequence reads: CASSFGDSPLHF. CDR3 in DNA: TGTGCCAGCTCTTTCGGGGATTCACCCCTCCACTTT. The chain joins TRBV28 to TRBJ1-6; D gene uncertain. V was cut by 8 bases and J by 8 bases, with 10 bases left in between. The germline V gene encodes CDR1 MDHEN and CDR2 SYDVKM. This CDR3 region has 12 residues.

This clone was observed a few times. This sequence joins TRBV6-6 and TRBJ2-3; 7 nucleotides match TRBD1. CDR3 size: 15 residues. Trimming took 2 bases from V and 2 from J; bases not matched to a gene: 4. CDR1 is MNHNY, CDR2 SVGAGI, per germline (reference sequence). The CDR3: CASSYRDSYTDTQYF. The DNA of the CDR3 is TGTGCCAGCAGTTACAGGGACAGCTACACAGATACGCAGTATTTT.

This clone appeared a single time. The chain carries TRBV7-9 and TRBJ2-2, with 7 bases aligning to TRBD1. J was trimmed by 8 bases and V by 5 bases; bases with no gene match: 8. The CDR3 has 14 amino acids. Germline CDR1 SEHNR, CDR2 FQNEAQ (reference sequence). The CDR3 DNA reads TGTGCCAGCAGCCGACAGGGTTTAGCGGGGGAGCTGTTTTTT. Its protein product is CASSRQGLAGELFF.

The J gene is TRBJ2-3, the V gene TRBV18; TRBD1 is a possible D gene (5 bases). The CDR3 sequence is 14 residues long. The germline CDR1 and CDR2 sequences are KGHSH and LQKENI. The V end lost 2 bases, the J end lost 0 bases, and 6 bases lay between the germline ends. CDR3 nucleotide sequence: TGTGCCAGCTCACCAAGGGGCAGCACAGATACGCAGTATTTT. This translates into CASSPRGSTDTQYF.

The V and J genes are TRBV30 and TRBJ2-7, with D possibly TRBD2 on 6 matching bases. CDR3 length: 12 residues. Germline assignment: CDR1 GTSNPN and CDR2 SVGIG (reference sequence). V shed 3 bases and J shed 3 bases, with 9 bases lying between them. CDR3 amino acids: CAWRPGVYEQYF. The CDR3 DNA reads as TGTGCCTGGAGACCGGGAGTCTACGAGCAGTACTTC.

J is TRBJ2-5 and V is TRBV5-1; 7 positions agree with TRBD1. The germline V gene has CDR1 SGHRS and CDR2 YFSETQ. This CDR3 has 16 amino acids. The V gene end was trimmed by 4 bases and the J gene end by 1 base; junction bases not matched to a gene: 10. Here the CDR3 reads CASSPRQGGGQETQYF. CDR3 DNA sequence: TGCGCCAGCAGCCCCCGACAGGGTGGGGGCCAAGAGACCCAGTACTTC.

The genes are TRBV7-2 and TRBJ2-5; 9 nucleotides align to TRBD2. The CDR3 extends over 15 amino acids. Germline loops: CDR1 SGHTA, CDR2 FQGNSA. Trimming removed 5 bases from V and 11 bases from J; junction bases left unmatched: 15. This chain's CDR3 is CASSTRLAATQEQYF. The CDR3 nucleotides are TGTGCCAGCAGCACGCGACTAGCGGCTACCCAAGAGCAGTACTTC.

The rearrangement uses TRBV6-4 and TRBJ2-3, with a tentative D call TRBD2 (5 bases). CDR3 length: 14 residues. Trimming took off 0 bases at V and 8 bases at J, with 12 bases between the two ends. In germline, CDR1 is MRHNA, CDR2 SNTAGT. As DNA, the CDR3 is TGTGCCAGCAGTGACTCAGGGCTCCGGGGTACGCAGTATTTT. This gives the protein CASSDSGLRGTQYF.

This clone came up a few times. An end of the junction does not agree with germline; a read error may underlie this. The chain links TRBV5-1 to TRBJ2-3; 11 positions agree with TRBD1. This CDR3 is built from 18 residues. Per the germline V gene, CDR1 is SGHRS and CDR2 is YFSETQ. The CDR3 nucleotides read TGCGCCAGCACCTTGGGACAGGGGGACCTTTTGGGCACAGATACGCAGTATTTT. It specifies CASTLGQGDLLGTDTQYF.

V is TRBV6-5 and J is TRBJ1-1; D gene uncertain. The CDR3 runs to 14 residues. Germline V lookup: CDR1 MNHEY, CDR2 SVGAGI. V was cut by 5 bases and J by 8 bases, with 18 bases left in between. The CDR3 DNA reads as TGTGCCAGCAGTGAACCCCGGAGCCCGTCAGAAGCTTTCTTT. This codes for CASSEPRSPSEAFF.

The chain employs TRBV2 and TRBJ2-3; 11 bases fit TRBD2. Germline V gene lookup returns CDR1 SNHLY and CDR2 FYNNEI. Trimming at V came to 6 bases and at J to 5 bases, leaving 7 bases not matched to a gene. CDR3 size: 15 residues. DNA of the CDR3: TGTGCCAGCAGGGATAGCGGGAGGGCCTTAGATACGCAGTATTTT. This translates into CASRDSGRALDTQYF.

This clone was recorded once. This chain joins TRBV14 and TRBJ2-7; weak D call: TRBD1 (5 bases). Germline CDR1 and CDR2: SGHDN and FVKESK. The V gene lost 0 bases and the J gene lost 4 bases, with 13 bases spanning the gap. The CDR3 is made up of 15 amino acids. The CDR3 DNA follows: TGTGCCAGCAGCCAAGAGGCAGGGCTCATATACGAGCAGTACTTC. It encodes CASSQEAGLIYEQYF.

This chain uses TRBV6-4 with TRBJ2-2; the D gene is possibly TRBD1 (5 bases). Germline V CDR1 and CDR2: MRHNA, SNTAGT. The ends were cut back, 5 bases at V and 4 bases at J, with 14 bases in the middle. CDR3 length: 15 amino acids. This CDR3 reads CASSQDNLLTGELFF. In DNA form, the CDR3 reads TGTGCCAGCAGTCAGGACAACCTACTCACCGGGGAGCTGTTTTTT.

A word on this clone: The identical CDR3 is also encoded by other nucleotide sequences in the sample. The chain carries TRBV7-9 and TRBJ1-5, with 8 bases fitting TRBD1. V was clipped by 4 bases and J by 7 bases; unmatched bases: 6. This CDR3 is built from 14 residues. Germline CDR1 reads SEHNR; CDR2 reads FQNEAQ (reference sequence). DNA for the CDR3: TGTGCCAGCAGCTCGCAGGGGGCAGGACAGCCCCAGCATTTT. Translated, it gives CASSSQGAGQPQHF.

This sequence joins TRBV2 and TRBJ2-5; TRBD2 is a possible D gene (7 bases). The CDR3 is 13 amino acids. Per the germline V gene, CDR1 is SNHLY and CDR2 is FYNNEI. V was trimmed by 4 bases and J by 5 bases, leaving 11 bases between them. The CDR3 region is CASSGAGAETQYF. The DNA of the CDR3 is TGTGCCAGCAGTGGGGCGGGGGCTGAGACCCAGTACTTC.

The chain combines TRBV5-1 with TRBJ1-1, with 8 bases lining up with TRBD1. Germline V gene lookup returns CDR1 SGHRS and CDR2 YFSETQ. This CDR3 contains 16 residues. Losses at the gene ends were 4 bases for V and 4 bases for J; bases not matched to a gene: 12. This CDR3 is CASSVRVTGVGTEAFF. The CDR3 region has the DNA TGCGCCAGCAGCGTGAGGGTGACAGGGGTGGGCACTGAAGCTTTCTTT.

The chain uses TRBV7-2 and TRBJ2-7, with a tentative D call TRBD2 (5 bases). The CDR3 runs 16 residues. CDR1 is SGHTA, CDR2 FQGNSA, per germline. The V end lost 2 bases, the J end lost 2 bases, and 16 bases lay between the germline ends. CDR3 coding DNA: TGTGCCAGCAGCTTACTGGAGGCGGGCGGACCCTACGAGCAGTACTTC. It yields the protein CASSLLEAGGPYEQYF.